What follows are 25 T cell receptor beta chains derived from one specimen sequenced in a study of cytomegalovirus exposure and HLA in healthy donors. In the PCR, 60 Vbeta and 13 Jbeta primers were used. Clones were read by immunoSEQ multiplex PCR, and TCRdb kept only the in-frame ones, dropping some. The table has under 150,000 clones, just over 70% seen once; the top ten hold roughly 2.7%. The sample was PBMCs. The receptors shown here come from a woman aged 55-69 years in good health and CMV-seropositive.

This clone was seen only once. V gene TRBV9 combines with J gene TRBJ2-4; the match to TRBD2 covers 8 bases. This CDR3 is 13 amino acids long. Germline V lookup: CDR1 SGDLS, CDR2 YYNGEE. With V trimmed by 6 bases and J by 10 bases, 9 bases remained unmatched. The CDR3 DNA is TGTGCCAGCACCACCCGGGAGGGGGGGATTCAGTACTTC. Its protein is CASTTREGGIQYF.

The chain has TRBV18 and TRBJ2-1, with 7 bases that match TRBD1. Germline trimming cut 4 bases from V and 5 bases from J; bases unmatched to any gene: 2. Per the germline V gene, CDR1 is KGHSH and CDR2 is LQKENI. CDR3 length: 13 residues. DNA of the CDR3: TGTGCCAGCTCACGAGGACAGGACAATGAGCAGTTCTTC. This sequence encodes CASSRGQDNEQFF.

In nucleotides, the CDR3 is TGCGCCAGCAGCTTGGGAGGGGCGGGAGATCAGCCCCAGCATTTT. Its protein is CASSLGGAGDQPQHF. This sequence joins TRBV5-1 and TRBJ1-5; D possibly corresponds to TRBD1 (5 bases). V was cut by 0 bases and J by 5 bases, with 12 bases left in between. The length of the CDR3 is 15 residues. In germline, CDR1 is SGHRS, CDR2 YFSETQ.

The V call is TRBV18, the J call TRBJ1-5, with TRBD1 identical over 10 bases. V shed 2 bases, J shed 7 bases, and the junction held 11 bases outside the gene matches. The CDR3 runs 17 residues. Germline V gene data show CDR1 as KGHSH and CDR2 as LQKENI. The CDR3 region is CASSPWGQGPSGQPQHF. CDR3 sequence (DNA): TGTGCCAGCTCACCATGGGGACAGGGGCCCTCCGGACAGCCCCAGCATTTT. The full variable domain, in which reference TRBV18 and TRBJ1-5 provide the parts outside the CDR3, is NAGVMQNPRHLVRRRGQEARLRCSPMKGHSHVYWYRQLPEEGLKFMVYLQKENIIDESGMPKERFSAEFPKEGPSILRIQQVVRGDSAAYFCASSPWGQGPSGQPQHFGDGTRLSIL.

The chain is built from TRBV11-2 and TRBJ2-5; TRBD1 is a possible D gene (6 bases). The CDR3 has 15 residues. The V end was cut by 5 bases, the J end by 0 bases, with 13 bases between. Looked up from germline, CDR1 is SGHAT and CDR2 is FQNNGV. Written as DNA, the CDR3 is TGTGCCAGCAGCACCGGGACAACGTACCAAGAGACCCAGTACTTC. Amino acid sequence: CASSTGTTYQETQYF.

V and J are TRBV10-2 and TRBJ1-2; D gene uncertain. Germline loops: CDR1 WSHSY, CDR2 SAAADI. With 4 bases removed from V and 4 bases from J, the gap between germline ends came to 13 bases. The CDR3 length is 14 residues. CDR3 protein: CASSADTRGYGYTF. In DNA, the CDR3 is TGCGCCAGCAGTGCAGATACTCGAGGCTATGGCTACACCTTC.

The V gene is TRBV6-1, the J gene TRBJ1-5; TRBD1 might be the D (6 bases). Looked up from germline, CDR1 is MNHNS and CDR2 is SASEGT. Trimming took 1 base from V and 0 from J, leaving 19 bases between them. CDR3 size: 19 residues. CDR3 in DNA: TGTGCCAGCAGTGAAGAGAACAGGGCCGATTTTTATAGCAATCAGCCCCAGCATTTT. This gives the protein CASSEENRADFYSNQPQHF.

This clone was detected a few times. The V call is TRBV5-6, the J call TRBJ2-5; TRBD2 might be the D (5 bases). Germline loops: CDR1 SGHDT, CDR2 YYEEEE. Trimming pared 9 bases from V and 3 bases from J, leaving 15 bases between. This CDR3 is 13 amino acids long. CDR3 region: CATYWYGEETQYF. For the CDR3, the DNA is TGTGCCACTTACTGGTACGGGGAAGAGACCCAGTACTTC.

This chain connects TRBV19 to TRBJ1-1, with D tentatively TRBD1 (5 bases). The CDR3 contains 13 residues. Germline CDR1 is LNHDA and CDR2 is SQIVND (reference sequence). Between the trimmed V and J ends, which lost 9 bases and 7 bases, there was a span of 18 bases. The CDR3 bases are TGTGCCAGCCTTATATCGGGGGGGATTGAAGCTTTCTTT. Amino acids: CASLISGGIEAFF.

The J gene is TRBJ1-2, the V gene TRBV4-1, with 11 positions matching TRBD1. The germline V gene has CDR1 MGHRA and CDR2 YSYEKL. The CDR3 runs to 15 residues. V dropped 3 bases and J dropped 3; count of bases not matched to a gene: 3. The CDR3 loop reads CASSQPGQGDYGYTF. Written as DNA, the CDR3 is TGCGCCAGCAGCCAGCCGGGACAGGGGGACTATGGCTACACCTTC.

The chain has TRBV5-1 and TRBJ2-7; 7 bases match TRBD1. The V gene end was trimmed by 4 bases and the J gene end by 0 bases; junction bases not matched to a gene: 10. Germline CDR1 reads SGHRS; CDR2 reads YFSETQ. The CDR3 extends over 16 amino acids. The CDR3 here is CASSPNAGGDSYEQYF. In DNA form, the CDR3 reads TGCGCCAGCAGCCCCAACGCAGGGGGTGACTCCTACGAGCAGTACTTC.

This clone has a single count. V gene TRBV2 combines with J gene TRBJ1-6, with D tentatively TRBD1 (6 bases). The V gene's germline CDR1 is SNHLY and CDR2 FYNNEI. The CDR3 contains 15 residues. V was clipped by 6 bases and J by 8 bases, with 17 bases between them. The CDR3 spells CASRGLGAAYSPLHF. The CDR3 DNA follows: TGTGCCAGCAGAGGATTGGGGGCAGCGTATTCACCCCTCCACTTT.

The sample holds one count of this clone. This rearrangement joins TRBV27 to TRBJ2-7; 11 bases are shared with TRBD1. Germline CDR1 reads MNHEY; CDR2 reads SMNVEV (reference sequence). CDR3 length: 14 amino acids. V lost 5 bases, J lost 4 bases, and 4 bases stayed unmatched. The CDR3 loop is CASSPGTGGYEQYF. In DNA, the CDR3 is TGTGCCAGCAGTCCCGGGACAGGGGGTTACGAGCAGTACTTC.

The V gene is TRBV9, the J gene TRBJ1-6; D remains unclear. CDR3 length equals 13 residues. Trimming took 7 bases from V and 10 from J, leaving 15 bases between them. From germline, CDR1 is SGDLS and CDR2 YYNGEE. CDR3 coding DNA: TGTGCCAGCTCCCCCGGGAGGCCCTCACCCCTCCACTTT. Protein: CASSPGRPSPLHF.

The V and J genes are TRBV27 and TRBJ1-1; a possible D gene is TRBD1 (5 bases). V shed 5 bases and J shed 7 bases, with 23 bases lying between them. The germline CDR1 and CDR2 sequences are MNHEY and SMNVEV (reference sequence). The CDR3 totals 16 residues. Here the CDR3 reads CASSIHAGTFEGEAFF. The CDR3, as DNA: TGTGCCAGCAGTATTCACGCCGGGACTTTCGAAGGTGAAGCTTTCTTT.

The chain uses TRBV7-8 and TRBJ1-1; D unresolved. Per germline, CDR1 SGHVS and CDR2 FQNEAQ. The CDR3 loop spans 18 amino acids. V shed 1 base and J shed 0 bases, with 18 bases lying between them. The CDR3 spells CASSLVPFGRTLNTEAFF. CDR3 in DNA: TGTGCCAGCAGCTTAGTCCCTTTCGGGAGGACTCTGAACACTGAAGCTTTCTTT.

J is TRBJ1-6 and V is TRBV12-5, with D uncertain. Trimming left V 9 bases short and J 9 bases short, with 15 bases between. This CDR3 spans 13 amino acids. Germline lookup yields CDR1 LGHNT and CDR2 FRNRAP. The CDR3 loop reads CASSQEAGSPLHF. CDR3 bases: TGTGCTAGCTCCCAGGAGGCGGGTTCACCCCTCCACTTT.

This clone was detected once. This chain joins TRBV5-1 and TRBJ2-5, with D perhaps matching TRBD2 (5 bases). The CDR3 consists of 14 residues. Germline CDR1 and CDR2: SGHRS and YFSETQ. The V end lost 0 bases, the J end lost 11 bases, and 17 bases lay between the germline ends. CDR3 sequence: CASSLGAPGREQYF. CDR3 DNA: TGCGCCAGCAGCTTGGGGGCGCCGGGGAGAGAGCAGTACTTC.

This clone was seen only a few times. The gene calls are TRBV2 and TRBJ2-7; 8 bases agree with TRBD1. This CDR3 is 13 amino acids long. Trimming at V came to 8 bases and at J to 12 bases, leaving 15 bases not matched to a gene. Germline CDR1 is SNHLY and CDR2 is FYNNEI. The CDR3 reads CASSLSGTGQGYF. In DNA form, the CDR3 reads TGTGCCAGCTCTCTTAGTGGGACAGGTCAGGGGTACTTC. Based on the CDR3 plus reference TRBV2 and TRBJ2-7, the full variable domain is EPEVTQTPSHQVTQMGQEVILRCVPISNHLYFYWYRQILGQKVEFLVSFYNNEISEKSEIFDDQFSVERPDGSNFTLKIRSTKLEDSAMYFCASSLSGTGQGYFGPGTRLTVT.

The chain links TRBV11-2 to TRBJ2-7; 8 bases line up with TRBD1. CDR1 is SGHAT and CDR2 is FQNNGV in the germline V gene. With V trimmed by 5 bases and J by 0 bases, 9 bases remained unmatched. The CDR3 contains 16 residues. This CDR3 is CASSIQSQGASYEQYF. DNA for the CDR3: TGTGCCAGCAGCATTCAATCCCAGGGGGCCTCCTACGAGCAGTACTTC.

V and J are TRBV5-6 and TRBJ2-3; the match to TRBD2 covers 7 bases. Germline CDR1 and CDR2: SGHDT and YYEEEE. This CDR3 is 16 amino acids long. V shed 6 bases and J 4 bases; nucleotides not matched to a gene: 14. DNA for the CDR3: TGTGCCAGCACCGTAGCGGGTAAATACGGAGCAGATACGCAGTATTTT. Amino acids: CASTVAGKYGADTQYF.

The chain employs TRBV15 and TRBJ2-7; 9 bases match TRBD1. Germline values: CDR1 LNHNV, CDR2 YYDKDF (reference sequence). The V segment lost 5 bases and the J segment 0 bases; nucleotides outside the gene matches: 11. The CDR3 is 17 amino acids. CDR3 in amino acids: CATSRRTGAHSSYEQYF. The CDR3 DNA is TGTGCCACCAGCCGTAGGACAGGGGCACATAGCTCCTACGAGCAGTACTTC.

This clone came up once. The V gene is TRBV5-1, the J gene TRBJ1-4; TRBD1 aligns across 8 bases. V shed 4 bases, J shed 5 bases, and the junction held 7 bases outside the gene matches. The CDR3 has 15 residues. Germline V gene sequence: CDR1 SGHRS, CDR2 YFSETQ. The CDR3: CASSVGDRMNEKLFF. The CDR3 DNA reads TGCGCCAGCAGCGTAGGGGACAGGATGAATGAAAAACTGTTTTTT.

This chain uses TRBV5-1 with TRBJ2-2; tentatively, D is TRBD2 (5 bases). Trimming took off 2 bases at V and 2 bases at J, with 13 bases between the two ends. CDR1 is SGHRS and CDR2 is YFSETQ in the germline V gene. This CDR3 has 16 amino acids. The CDR3 region is CASSLADSTNTGELFF. The CDR3 DNA reads TGCGCCAGCAGCTTAGCGGATTCGACTAACACCGGGGAGCTGTTTTTT.

The V gene is TRBV18, the J gene TRBJ2-7, with a weak D call TRBD2 (6 bases). Germline V gives CDR1 KGHSH, CDR2 LQKENI. Trimming took 7 bases from V and 0 from J, leaving 13 bases between them. CDR3 length: 14 amino acids. CDR3 region: CASFEGLNSYEQYF. CDR3 DNA: TGTGCCAGCTTTGAGGGACTTAACTCCTACGAGCAGTACTTC.